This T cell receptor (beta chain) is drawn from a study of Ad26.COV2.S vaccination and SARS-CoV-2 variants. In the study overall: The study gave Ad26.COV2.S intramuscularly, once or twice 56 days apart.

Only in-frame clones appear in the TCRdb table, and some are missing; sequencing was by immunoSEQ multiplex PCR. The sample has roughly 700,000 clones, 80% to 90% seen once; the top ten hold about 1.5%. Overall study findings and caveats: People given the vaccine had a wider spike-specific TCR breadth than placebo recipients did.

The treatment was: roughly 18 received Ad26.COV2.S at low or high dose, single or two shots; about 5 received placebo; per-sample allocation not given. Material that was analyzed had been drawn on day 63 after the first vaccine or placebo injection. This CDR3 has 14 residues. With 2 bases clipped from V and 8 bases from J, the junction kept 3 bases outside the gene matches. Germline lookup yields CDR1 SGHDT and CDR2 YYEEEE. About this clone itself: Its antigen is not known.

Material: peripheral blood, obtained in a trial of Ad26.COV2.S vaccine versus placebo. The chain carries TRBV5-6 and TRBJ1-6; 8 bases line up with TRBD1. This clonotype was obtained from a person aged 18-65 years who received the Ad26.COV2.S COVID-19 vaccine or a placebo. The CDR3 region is CASSFRGLYSPLHF. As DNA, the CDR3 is TGTGCCAGCAGCTTCAGGGGGCTGTATTCACCCCTCCACTTT.